These T cell receptor beta chains were read from a single sample in a study of shared clonotypes between healthy human individuals. The repertoire was sequenced with immunoSEQ multiplex PCR; TCRdb's copy has only in-frame clones and lacks some. This table holds about 1.9 million clones, around 93% found once. Sequenced sample: naive CD8+ T cells from PBMCs. These receptor sequences come from a man between 18 and 35 years old in good health. Some clones in this sample may be carry-over from other donors' samples. Each CDR3 is given with its conserved first and last residue. The D gene is left open where the match is weak. The size of a clone is reported for some rows only, either as once, few or many, or as a class for expanded clones.

V gene	clone size	J gene	D gene	CDR3 DNA	CDR3 protein
TRBV28	-	TRBJ2-3	-	TGTGCCAGCAGGCCTGACAGGACTACAGATACGCAGTATTTT	CASRPDRTTDTQYF
TRBV2	-	TRBJ2-3	TRBD2	TGTGCCAGCAGAGGCGGGAGGGCCGGAGATACGCAGTATTTT	CASRGGRAGDTQYF
TRBV28	-	TRBJ2-2	TRBD1	TGTGCCAGCAGTTTTTACCGGGACAGGCTGGGGGAGCTGTTTTTT	CASSFYRDRLGELFF
TRBV27	-	TRBJ1-5	-	TGTGCCAGCAGTCTCCTCTCTAGGGGGGGCTATAGCAATCAGCCCCAGCATTTT	CASSLLSRGGYSNQPQHF
TRBV27	-	TRBJ2-7	-	TGTGCCAGCAGTGCTGGGTCCTCCTACGAGCAGTACTTC	CASSAGSSYEQYF
TRBV9	-	TRBJ2-5	-	TGTGCCAGCAGCGTAGAAGGTCGAGCGCGGGGCCAAGAGACCCAGTACTTC	CASSVEGRARGQETQYF
TRBV29-1	-	TRBJ2-7	-	TGCAGCGTTGAAGGAACAGGTCTCTCCTACGAGCAGTACTTC	CSVEGTGLSYEQYF
TRBV5-8	-	TRBJ1-5	-	TGTGCCAGCAGCTTCGGCTTAAGAAAGGAGCCCCAGCATTTT	CASSFGLRKEPQHF
TRBV27	-	TRBJ2-4	-	TGTGCCAGCAGTTTATACCCCACAGGGCGTAAAGGGGAAAACATTCAGTACTTC	CASSLYPTGRKGENIQYF
TRBV9	-	TRBJ2-5	-	TGTGCCAGCAGCTTAGACCAAGAGACCCAGTACTTC	CASSLDQETQYF
TRBV18	-	TRBJ2-1	-	TGTGCCAGCTCACCGGGAACCGGGATACCGAACCACAATGAGCAGTTCTTC	CASSPGTGIPNHNEQFF
TRBV11-2	-	TRBJ2-5	TRBD1	TGTGCCAGCAGCCTTGACAGGGGGAGGGTGGAGACCCAGTACTTC	CASSLDRGRVETQYF
TRBV11-2	-	TRBJ2-1	-	TGTGCCAGCAGCTTAGTAGCGGACAATGAGCAGTTCTTC	CASSLVADNEQFF
TRBV19	-	TRBJ1-5	-	TGTGCCAGTAGTATAGTGTTGAAGCAGCCCCAGCATTTT	CASSIVLKQPQHF
TRBV27	-	TRBJ2-7	TRBD2	TGTGCCAGCAAAAATAGCGGGAGGGCCTCCGAGCAGTACTTC	CASKNSGRASEQYF
TRBV7-7	-	TRBJ2-7	-	TGTGCCAGCAGCTTACGGAAGGGGCAGGGCTACGAGCAGTACTTC	CASSLRKGQGYEQYF
TRBV6-1	-	TRBJ1-1	-	TGTGTCGTTAGGTTTGGGGCTAGGGGGACTGAAGCTTTCTTT	CVVRFGARGTEAFF
TRBV9	-	TRBJ2-5	TRBD1	TGTGCCAGCAGCGGCTGGGACAGAGGAGAGACCCAGTACTTC	CASSGWDRGETQYF
TRBV13	-	TRBJ2-1	TRBD2	TGTGCTTCCCAAAGGAAGCGGGAGGGTTACAATGAGCAGTTCTTC	CASQRKREGYNEQFF
TRBV9	-	TRBJ1-3	-	TGTGCCAGCAGCAAAAACTCTGGAAACACCATATATTTT	CASSKNSGNTIYF
TRBV11-2	-	TRBJ2-7	-	TGTGCCAGCAGCCACCTAGGGGGTGGTGACGAGCAGTACTTC	CASSHLGGGDEQYF
TRBV27	-	TRBJ2-2	TRBD2	TGTGCCAGCAGTTTCATACTAGCGGCCCTGAACACCGGGGAGCTGTTTTTT	CASSFILAALNTGELFF
TRBV27	-	TRBJ2-2	-	TGTGCCAGCAGTTTATACAGGACGAACACCGGGGAGCTGTTTTTT	CASSLYRTNTGELFF
TRBV27	-	TRBJ1-2	TRBD1	TGTGCCAGCAGTATGATACAGGGGGTAGGCTACACCTTC	CASSMIQGVGYTF
TRBV28	-	TRBJ2-7	TRBD1	TGTGCCAGCAGTACCCTAGGACAGGCCCTAACCGGCGAGCAGTACTTC	CASSTLGQALTGEQYF
TRBV19	-	TRBJ1-1	-	TGTGCCAGTAGTATGAACAGGGCCACTGAAGCTTTCTTT	CASSMNRATEAFF
TRBV2	once	TRBJ1-4	-	TGTGCCAGCAGTGAAGTCGCATCAGGCGAAAAACTGTTTTTT	CASSEVASGEKLFF
TRBV6-5	-	TRBJ1-1	-	TGTGCCAGCAGTTGGTCAGGGGCGAACACTGAAGCTTTCTTT	CASSWSGANTEAFF
TRBV5-1	-	TRBJ2-7	-	TGCGCCAGCAGCTCCGTGCAGGGGATATTCTACGAGCAGTACTTC	CASSSVQGIFYEQYF
TRBV4-1	-	TRBJ2-7	TRBD2	TGCGCCAGCAGCCCTCGTCTAGCGGGTCTCTACGAGCAGTACTTC	CASSPRLAGLYEQYF
TRBV5-8	-	TRBJ1-2	-	TGTGCCAGCAGCTTGAGTTCCGGGAGCTATGGCTACACCTTC	CASSLSSGSYGYTF
TRBV6-6	-	TRBJ2-1	TRBD1	TGTGCCAGCAGTTACCTCGGGACAGGGGGGAATGAGCAGTTCTTC	CASSYLGTGGNEQFF
TRBV7-9	once	TRBJ2-4	-	TGTGCCAGCAGCCGGCGGGAAGGGGGTGAATCCAAAAACATTCAGTACTTC	CASSRREGGESKNIQYF
TRBV28	-	TRBJ2-2	TRBD1	TGTGCCAGCAACGCAGGGGGCTCCGGGGAGCTGTTTTTT	CASNAGGSGELFF
TRBV19	once	TRBJ2-3	-	TGTGCCAGTAGTGCTCTGGACCGGAGCACAGATACGCAGTATTTT	CASSALDRSTDTQYF
TRBV14	-	TRBJ2-5	-	TGTGCCAGCAGCCATGGGGCAGAGGGTTACCAAGAGACCCAGTACTTC	CASSHGAEGYQETQYF
TRBV7-3	-	TRBJ2-6	-	TGTGCCAGCAGCTTATATGGATCTGGGGCCAACGTCCTGACTTTC	CASSLYGSGANVLTF
TRBV7-9	-	TRBJ2-5	TRBD2	TGTGCCAGCGGGCGGGTAGCGGGAGTGGAAGAGACCCAGTACTTC	CASGRVAGVEETQYF
TRBV7-9	-	TRBJ2-3	TRBD2	TGTGCCAGCAGTAGACGTGGTACTAGCGGGGGGCTAGCCCCCGATACGCAGTATTTT	CASSRRGTSGGLAPDTQYF
TRBV7-9	-	TRBJ1-2	-	TGTGCCAGCAGCTTAGGTTTAGAAGCTAACTATGGCTACACCTTC	CASSLGLEANYGYTF
TRBV7-9	-	TRBJ2-7	-	TGTGCCAGCAGCTTAGTTGACGCAGCCTACGAGCAGTACTTC	CASSLVDAAYEQYF
TRBV5-1	-	TRBJ2-2	-	TGCGCCAGCAGCCCCCCTCGGGTAGCATCGGGCACCGGGGAGCTGTTTTTT	CASSPPRVASGTGELFF
TRBV14	-	TRBJ2-3	-	TGTGCCAGCAGCCCTAGGAACACAGATACGCAGTATTTT	CASSPRNTDTQYF
TRBV5-6	-	TRBJ2-3	TRBD2	TGTGCCAGCAGCCTGATCAGGACTAGCGGGAGACCCGATACGCAGTATTTT	CASSLIRTSGRPDTQYF
TRBV7-9	-	TRBJ2-1	TRBD2	TGTGCCAGCAGACCCCCTAGCGGGAGGAAGTGGAATGAGCAGTTCTTC	CASRPPSGRKWNEQFF
TRBV4-1	-	TRBJ1-1	-	TGCGCCAGCAGCCAACGGAGGAGCACTGAAGCTTTCTTT	CASSQRRSTEAFF
TRBV6-1	-	TRBJ1-1	TRBD1	TGTGCCAGCAGTTGGGGACAGTTGAACACTGAAGCTTTCTTT	CASSWGQLNTEAFF
TRBV10-2	-	TRBJ1-5	TRBD1	TGCGCCAGCAGTGAGGGGCGGGACAGGGTGTATAGCAATCAGCCCCAGCATTTT	CASSEGRDRVYSNQPQHF
TRBV10-3	-	TRBJ2-5	TRBD2	TGTGCCATCAGTGCAGGACTAGCTTTAAAGGAGGGGACCCAGTACTTC	CAISAGLALKEGTQYF
TRBV27	-	TRBJ1-4	-	TGTGCCAGCAGTTCCGGGGCGGTTAATGAAAAACTGTTTTTT	CASSSGAVNEKLFF